This record covers a single T cell receptor beta chain. The data were taken from a study of blood T cell repertoires in COVID-19. Clones were read by immunoSEQ multiplex PCR, and TCRdb kept only the in-frame ones, dropping some. The sample includes about 180,000 clones, roughly 90% seen only once; the top ten take 1% to 1.5%. Categorization into cohorts depended on clinical history that participants reported. Germline V lookup: CDR1 MGHRA, CDR2 YSYEKL. The CDR3 is 13 residues long. The germline V and J ends were trimmed by 6 bases and 2 bases, with 11 bases remaining between them. Input material: PBMCs or T cells enriched from blood (not recorded which). This receptor was obtained from a human donor with acute COVID-19. The donor label of this sample is uncertain. V is TRBV4-1 and J is TRBJ2-7, with D perhaps matching TRBD1 (5 bases). CDR3: CASSRDRAYEQYF. DNA of the CDR3: TGCGCCAGCAGTCGTGACAGAGCCTACGAGCAGTACTTC.